Below are 15 T cell receptor beta chains sequenced from a single sample in a study of blood T cell repertoires in COVID-19. Here immunoSEQ multiplex PCR was the method, and the copy in TCRdb shows in-frame clones only, minus some. The sample has 62,000 or so clones, 88% seen once; the top ten hold about 5%. Sequenced sample: peripheral blood. The receptors stem from a human donor in a cohort sampled during active COVID-19.

This rearrangement joins TRBV4-2 to TRBJ2-7; D is uncertain. V was clipped by 1 base and J by 3 bases, with 7 bases between them. CDR3 length: 13 amino acids. From germline, CDR1 is LGHNA and CDR2 YNFKEQ. The CDR3 reads CASSQAPRYEQYF. The CDR3 region has the DNA TGTGCCAGCAGCCAAGCCCCGCGCTACGAGCAGTACTTC.

This chain links TRBV24-1 with TRBJ2-2; 9 bases map to TRBD1. The CDR3 loop spans 17 amino acids. Germline CDR1 reads KGHDR; CDR2 reads SFDVKD. V lost 7 bases to trimming and J lost 1 base; unmatched junction nucleotides: 9. The CDR3 loop reads CATRGQGGTKNTGELFF. The CDR3 nucleotides read TGTGCCACCAGGGGACAGGGTGGTACAAAGAACACCGGGGAGCTGTTTTTT.

This clone was found a few times. This chain connects TRBV6-2 or TRBV6-3 to TRBJ2-1, with D uncertain. V was pared by 4 bases and J by 10 bases, with 8 bases between. CDR1 is MNHEY, CDR2 SVGEGT, per germline. The CDR3 covers 11 residues. The CDR3 protein is CASSSRVEQFF. The CDR3, as DNA: TGTGCCAGCAGTTCCCGAGTAGAGCAGTTCTTC.

The chain recombines TRBV11-2 with TRBJ2-7; 8 nucleotides agree with TRBD1. This CDR3 has 14 amino acids. With 2 bases clipped from V and 5 bases from J, the junction kept 5 bases outside the gene matches. Germline CDR1 and CDR2: SGHAT and FQNNGV. The CDR3 region has the DNA TGTGCCAGCAGCTTATGGTCAGGGGGCGACGAGCAGTACTTC. Its protein product is CASSLWSGGDEQYF.

This clone has just a few counts. V is TRBV7-9 and J is TRBJ1-1; TRBD1 matches at 10 bases. The CDR3 totals 15 residues. Germline loops: CDR1 SEHNR, CDR2 FQNEAQ (reference sequence). Trimming removed 8 bases from V and 4 bases from J; junction bases left unmatched: 10. The CDR3 DNA reads TGTGCCAGCTCTAGGGGCGACAGGGGGCCCACTGAAGCTTTCTTT. Translation gives CASSRGDRGPTEAFF.

The V gene is TRBV28, the J gene TRBJ1-1; 8 nucleotides line up with TRBD1. CDR1 is MDHEN and CDR2 is SYDVKM in the germline V gene. The CDR3 covers 13 residues. The V gene end was trimmed by 5 bases and the J gene end by 6 bases; junction bases not matched to a gene: 5. The CDR3 loop reads CASSRQGIPEAFF. Here the CDR3 DNA reads TGTGCCAGCAGTCGACAGGGGATCCCTGAAGCTTTCTTT. The entire variable domain, with the rest obtained from reference TRBV28 and TRBJ1-1, is as follows: DVKVTQSSRYLVKRTGEKVFLECVQDMDHENMFWYRQDPGLGLRLIYFSYDVKMKEKGDIPEGYSVSREKKERFSLILESASTNQTSMYLCASSRQGIPEAFFGQGTRLTVV.

The rearrangement links TRBV5-1 to TRBJ2-7; TRBD1 aligns across 9 bases. The V and J ends lost 4 bases and 2 bases, in that order; junction bases with no gene match: 10. Germline CDR1 SGHRS, CDR2 YFSETQ. The CDR3 extends over 16 amino acids. The CDR3 DNA follows: TGCGCCAGCAGCCAAATCCCGGGACAGGGTACCTACGAGCAGTACTTC. This sequence encodes CASSQIPGQGTYEQYF.

CDR3 sequence: CAWNYLTGGEQYF. CDR3 DNA sequence: TGTGCCTGGAATTACCTGACAGGGGGCGAGCAGTACTTC. The chain couples TRBV30 to TRBJ2-7; 9 nucleotides agree with TRBD1. There are 13 residues in the CDR3. Germline values: CDR1 GTSNPN, CDR2 SVGIG (reference sequence). V dropped 4 bases and J dropped 6; count of bases not matched to a gene: 7.

V usage is TRBV5-1 and J usage is TRBJ2-7; D may be TRBD2 (5 bases). The CDR3 runs 12 residues. The V gene's germline CDR1 is SGHRS and CDR2 YFSETQ. The V end lost 4 bases, the J end lost 10 bases, and 15 bases lay between the germline ends. The CDR3 nucleotides are TGCGCCAGCAGCGAACTTAGGACGGGACAGTACTTC. Protein product: CASSELRTGQYF. Drawing the rest from reference TRBV5-1 and TRBJ2-7, the complete variable domain is KAGVTQTPRYLIKTRGQQVTLSCSPISGHRSVSWYQQTPGQGLQFLFEYFSETQRNKGNFPGRFSGRQFSNSRSEMNVSTLELGDSALYLCASSELRTGQYFGPGTRLTVT.

Only one count was recorded for this clone. The rearrangement uses TRBV2 and TRBJ1-2, with D perhaps matching TRBD1 (5 bases). Deletions cut 2 bases from V and 4 bases from J, with 5 bases between. This CDR3 is 12 amino acids long. Germline values: CDR1 SNHLY, CDR2 FYNNEI. The CDR3 loop reads CASSETGYGYTF. The CDR3 bases are TGTGCCAGCAGTGAAACAGGCTATGGCTACACCTTC.

V gene TRBV7-8 combines with J gene TRBJ2-7, with TRBD2 identical over 9 bases. This CDR3 has 16 amino acids. Per germline, CDR1 SGHVS and CDR2 FQNEAQ. Trimming removed 2 bases from V and 4 bases from J; junction bases left unmatched: 9. CDR3 DNA: TGTGCCAGCAGCTTACGGGGCGGGAGGGCGCGGTACGAGCAGTACTTC. Protein: CASSLRGGRARYEQYF.

The chain couples TRBV7-2 to TRBJ2-1; TRBD2 matches 9 bases. Germline CDR1 reads SGHTA; CDR2 reads FQGNSA. With V trimmed by 2 bases and J by 7 bases, 3 bases remained unmatched. There are 14 residues in the CDR3. CDR3 sequence: CASSLSLAGNEQFF. CDR3 coding DNA: TGTGCCAGCAGCTTATCCCTAGCGGGAAATGAGCAGTTCTTC.

This clone was counted once. Here the CDR3 DNA reads TGTGCCAGCAGTCCCGGGACAGGGGGTTCCGGGGAGCTGTTTTTT. Translated, it gives CASSPGTGGSGELFF. The J gene is TRBJ2-2, the V gene TRBV27; TRBD1 matches at 11 bases. Germline trimming cut 5 bases from V and 6 bases from J; bases unmatched to any gene: 5. CDR1 MNHEY and CDR2 SMNVEV come from the germline V gene (reference sequence). The CDR3 length is 15 residues.

The V call is TRBV28, the J call TRBJ1-5, with TRBD1 identical over 8 bases. Germline lookup yields CDR1 MDHEN and CDR2 SYDVKM. This CDR3 has 14 amino acids. The V gene end was trimmed by 3 bases and the J gene end by 5 bases; junction bases not matched to a gene: 3. CDR3 nucleotides: TGTGCCAGCAGTTTTTCAGGGGGCCATCAGCCCCAGCATTTT. This translates into CASSFSGGHQPQHF.

This rearrangement joins TRBV4-1 to TRBJ2-5; weak D call: TRBD2 (5 bases). The CDR3 spans 15 residues. CDR1 is MGHRA, CDR2 YSYEKL, per germline. V lost 1 base and J lost 8, with 17 bases in between. CDR3 protein: CASSQVLAAPGTQYF. The CDR3 DNA reads TGCGCCAGCAGCCAAGTTCTAGCCGCTCCGGGAACCCAGTACTTC.